These 27 T cell receptor beta chains came from one sample sequenced in a study of PD-L1 blockade in urothelial cancer (TCRdb year 2017). The time point label, as the study defines it: pretreatment tumor sample. The library was made by the immunoSEQ multiplex PCR assay. TCRdb retrieved this table from immuneACCESS and kept in-frame rearrangements only. Not all clones are present; in checked studies, unresolved V genes account for under half, and no reason is known for the remainder. This sample gives some 700 clones in total; around two fifths of them show up just once. 13% to 15% of the sample is in the top ten clones. Sequencing was performed on tumor tissue, taken before atezolizumab (anti-PD-L1) treatment. The receptors shown here come from a man between 65 and 79 years old with urothelial cancer.

V usage is TRBV19 and J usage is TRBJ1-1; 8 nucleotides agree with TRBD1. V was clipped by 4 bases and J by 2 bases; unmatched bases: 6. The CDR3 is 15 amino acids. Looked up from germline, CDR1 is LNHDA and CDR2 is SQIVND (reference sequence). The CDR3: CASSNPAGGNTEAFF. The DNA for the CDR3 is TGTGCCAGTAGTAATCCGGCAGGGGGCAACACTGAAGCTTTCTTT.

The chain links TRBV28 to TRBJ2-1; 12 bases match TRBD1. This CDR3 has 16 amino acids. The trim removed 2 bases at V and 5 bases at J, leaving 4 bases unmatched. The germline V gene has CDR1 MDHEN and CDR2 SYDVKM. CDR3 loop: CASSLTGQGADNEQFF. The CDR3 bases are TGTGCCAGCAGTTTAACGGGACAGGGGGCTGACAATGAGCAGTTCTTC.

The chain employs TRBV6-8 and TRBJ2-7; D not certain. Germline V CDR1 and CDR2: MNHGY, SAAAGT. V was pared by 0 bases and J by 0 bases, with 6 bases between. The CDR3 is 14 residues long. The CDR3 spells CASSYSQSSYEQYF. In DNA, the CDR3 is TGTGCCAGCAGTTACTCGCAGAGCTCCTACGAGCAGTACTTC.

There are a few counts of this clone. The rearrangement links TRBV7-5 to TRBJ2-1; TRBD2, as called in the table, went unchecked against the DNA. TRBV7-5 is termed a pseudogene. The CDR3 consists of 15 residues. The DNA for the CDR3 is TGTGCCAGCAGCTTAGTTAGCGGGAGGTCCAATGAGCAGTTCTTC. Protein product: CASSLVSGRSNEQFF.

This chain uses TRBV10-2 with TRBJ2-3, with D possibly being TRBD1 or TRBD2 (5 bases each). V was clipped by 7 bases and J by 1 base, with 12 bases between them. The length of the CDR3 is 14 residues. Germline assignment: CDR1 WSHSY and CDR2 SAAADI. The CDR3 loop reads CASTLGTGTDTQYF. CDR3 in DNA: TGCGCCAGCACTCTAGGGACCGGCACAGATACGCAGTATTTT.

The genes are TRBV19 and TRBJ2-2; D is uncertain. The CDR3 is made up of 14 amino acids. Germline loops: CDR1 LNHDA, CDR2 SQIVND (reference sequence). V lost 3 bases and J lost 0, with 5 bases in between. The CDR3 reads CASSISTNTGELFF. The CDR3 DNA sequence: TGTGCCAGTAGTATCTCTACGAACACCGGGGAGCTGTTTTTT.

The chain joins TRBV19 to TRBJ1-2, with 10 positions matching TRBD1. CDR3 size: 15 residues. From germline, CDR1 is LNHDA and CDR2 SQIVND (reference sequence). With 4 bases clipped from V and 4 bases from J, the junction kept 6 bases outside the gene matches. CDR3 loop: CASSTTGGAGYGYTF. The DNA of the CDR3 is TGTGCCAGTAGTACGACAGGGGGCGCTGGCTATGGCTACACCTTC.

The table lists this clone with a few counts. This chain joins TRBV2 and TRBJ2-7, with 10 bases matching TRBD1. Germline V gene lookup returns CDR1 SNHLY and CDR2 FYNNEI. The CDR3 runs to 14 residues. V dropped 2 bases and J dropped 3; count of bases not matched to a gene: 1. The CDR3 DNA reads TGTGCCAGCAGTGAAAGGACAGGGGGCTACGAGCAGTACTTC. The encoded protein is CASSERTGGYEQYF.

This clone has just a few counts. This chain links TRBV9 with TRBJ2-1; no reliable D call. Germline values: CDR1 SGDLS, CDR2 YYNGEE. The CDR3 sequence is 15 residues long. V was shortened by 0 bases and J by 2 bases, with 9 bases between the two germline ends. CDR3 sequence reads: CASSVGLSAYNEQFF. In nucleotides, the CDR3 is TGTGCCAGCAGCGTAGGGTTGTCCGCCTACAATGAGCAGTTCTTC.

This chain links TRBV4-1 with TRBJ1-4, with TRBD1 matching 8 bases. CDR3 length: 21 residues. The V gene end was trimmed by 0 bases and the J gene end by 0 bases; junction bases not matched to a gene: 15. Germline V gene lookup returns CDR1 MGHRA and CDR2 YSYEKL. CDR3 DNA: TGCGCCAGCAGCCAAGATCGTCTGTGGGACAGGCGCGGATCAACTAATGAAAAACTGTTTTTT. Encoded protein: CASSQDRLWDRRGSTNEKLFF.

The chain employs TRBV18 and TRBJ2-3, with 9 bases fitting TRBD2. The CDR3 is made up of 16 amino acids. V was clipped by 1 base and J by 4 bases; unmatched bases: 6. Germline CDR1 and CDR2: KGHSH and LQKENI. The CDR3 nucleotides read TGTGCCAGCTCACCACTAGCGGGAGCGGTGTCAGATACGCAGTATTTT. Its protein is CASSPLAGAVSDTQYF.

The chain joins TRBV28 to TRBJ1-1; D is perhaps TRBD1 (6 bases). CDR1 and CDR2 from the germline V gene are MDHEN and SYDVKM. The CDR3 extends over 16 amino acids. The V end lost 5 bases, the J end lost 8 bases, and 24 bases lay between the germline ends. DNA for the CDR3: TGTGCCAGCAGTCTTCCTACAGGGATTATTGGGACAGAAGCTTTCTTT. It codes for CASSLPTGIIGTEAFF.

The chain combines TRBV12-1 with TRBJ2-7; TRBD1 is the table's D call, not checked against the DNA. TRBV12-1 corresponds to a pseudogene. The CDR3 is 14 amino acids. As DNA, the CDR3 is TGTGCCAGCAGCAATGACAGACTCCCCTACGAGCAGTACTTC. Protein product: CASSNDRLPYEQYF.

This rearrangement joins TRBV11-3 to TRBJ2-5; possibly TRBD2 for D (6 bases). V lost 3 bases, J lost 5 bases, and 16 bases lay in between. This CDR3 is 15 amino acids long. Germline loops: CDR1 SGHNT, CDR2 YENEEA. CDR3 protein: CASSLGRMPRETQYF. The CDR3 DNA reads as TGTGCCAGCAGCTTGGGGAGGATGCCGAGGGAGACCCAGTACTTC.

The rearrangement uses TRBV28 and TRBJ2-3; D call uncertain. The CDR3 has 13 residues. V shed 3 bases and J shed 2 bases, with 6 bases lying between them. The germline V gene has CDR1 MDHEN and CDR2 SYDVKM. CDR3 region: CASSLGNTDTQYF. As DNA, the CDR3 is TGTGCCAGCAGTTTGGGAAACACAGATACGCAGTATTTT.

This clone was counted between two and nine times. The CDR3 nucleotides read TGTGCCAGCAGCTCGGACCCTGACAGGGAGGGTTCGGCTTTCTTT. Its translation: CASSSDPDREGSAFF. The chain couples TRBV11-3 to TRBJ1-1; 7 positions match TRBD1. V lost 4 bases, J lost 11 bases, and 16 bases stayed unmatched. Per the germline V gene, CDR1 is SGHNT and CDR2 is YENEEA. There are 15 residues in the CDR3.

This chain links TRBV10-2 with TRBJ2-4; no reliable D call. Per germline, CDR1 WSHSY and CDR2 SAAADI. The V gene lost 0 bases and the J gene lost 1 base, with 10 bases spanning the gap. This CDR3 contains 16 residues. CDR3 sequence: CASSESASWAKNIQYF. The CDR3 DNA sequence: TGCGCCAGCAGTGAGTCGGCTAGTTGGGCCAAAAACATTCAGTACTTC.

V gene TRBV29-1 combines with J gene TRBJ2-7; no clear D. Germline loops: CDR1 SQVTM, CDR2 ANQGSEA. The CDR3 covers 17 residues. V gave up 0 bases and J gave up 3 bases, with 21 bases separating them. CDR3 in amino acids: CSVEEVLAIRRHYEQYF. CDR3 nucleotide sequence: TGCAGCGTTGAAGAAGTTCTGGCAATCCGTCGACACTACGAGCAGTACTTC.

This clone was counted once. This sequence joins TRBV19 and TRBJ2-2, with D possibly TRBD1 on 6 matching bases. The ends were cut back, 3 bases at V and 6 bases at J, with 8 bases in the middle. The CDR3 is made up of 13 amino acids. Germline CDR1 reads LNHDA; CDR2 reads SQIVND (reference sequence). The CDR3 here is CASSMTGPGELFF. The CDR3 region has the DNA TGTGCCAGTAGTATGACAGGCCCCGGGGAGCTGTTTTTT.

This clone was detected a few times. V is TRBV6-8 and J is TRBJ1-2; no clear D gene. This CDR3 is built from 13 residues. CDR1 is MNHGY, CDR2 SAAAGT, per germline. Between the trimmed V and J ends, which lost 8 bases and 3 bases, there was a span of 13 bases. CDR3 residues: CASGRRVDYGYTF. The CDR3 DNA follows: TGTGCCAGCGGTCGTAGGGTCGACTATGGCTACACCTTC.

This clone was detected once. The V and J genes are TRBV30 and TRBJ2-7, with D unresolved. The CDR3 extends over 14 amino acids. V gave up 4 bases and J gave up 0 bases, with 13 bases separating them. Per germline, CDR1 GTSNPN and CDR2 SVGIG (reference sequence). The CDR3 DNA reads as TGTGCCTGGACCGAAAGGGTTCTCTCCTACGAGCAGTACTTC. It translates to CAWTERVLSYEQYF.

The chain couples TRBV9 to TRBJ2-5; 9 bases fit TRBD2. The germline CDR1 and CDR2 sequences are SGDLS and YYNGEE. This CDR3 contains 13 residues. J lost 13 bases, V lost 5 bases, and 12 bases had no gene match. CDR3 nucleotide sequence: TGTGCCAGCAGTGAAGCGCCGGCGGGAGGGCCGTACTTC. This sequence encodes CASSEAPAGGPYF.

This clone occurred a few times. This rearrangement joins TRBV6-8 to TRBJ2-1; D is possibly TRBD2 (7 bases). The CDR3 has 15 residues. The V gene's germline CDR1 is MNHGY and CDR2 SAAAGT. V dropped 2 bases and J dropped 6 bases, with 14 bases sitting between them. CDR3: CASSYRGGGGNEQFF. The CDR3 DNA follows: TGTGCCAGCAGTTACCGAGGGGGAGGGGGCAATGAGCAGTTCTTC.

This clone was counted only a few times. This sequence joins TRBV28 and TRBJ2-7; D is uncertain. The CDR3 totals 15 residues. Germline CDR1 MDHEN, CDR2 SYDVKM. V was pared by 6 bases and J by 3 bases, with 18 bases between. The CDR3 DNA reads as TGTGCCAGCAGCCCCCCCTTGGGATACTTCTACGAGCAGTACTTC. Protein sequence: CASSPPLGYFYEQYF.

The V call is TRBV11-3, the J call TRBJ2-2; unclear D gene. V was clipped by 3 bases and J by 8 bases, with 13 bases between them. From germline, CDR1 is SGHNT and CDR2 YENEEA. The CDR3 totals 14 residues. CDR3 protein: CASSLGIGFGELFF. CDR3 nucleotide sequence: TGTGCCAGCAGCTTGGGTATCGGATTTGGGGAGCTGTTTTTT. Complete variable domain (other parts from reference TRBV11-3 and TRBJ2-2): EAGVVQSPRYKIIEKKQPVAFWCNPISGHNTLYWYLQNLGQGPELLIRYENEEAVDDSQLPKDRFSAERLKGVDSTLKIQPAELGDSAVYLCASSLGIGFGELFFGEGSRLTVL.

This clone was seen only a few times. CDR3 in DNA: TGTGCCAGCAGCAGAGGGACAGGGGCCGGGGAGCTGTTTTTT. Protein sequence: CASSRGTGAGELFF. V is TRBV11-3 and J is TRBJ2-2; TRBD1 agrees at 10 bases. Germline CDR1 is SGHNT and CDR2 is YENEEA. The CDR3 contains 14 residues. V dropped 5 bases and J dropped 6; count of bases not matched to a gene: 3.

A few counts support this clone. This sequence joins TRBV10-2 and TRBJ1-1; a weak D match, TRBD1 (5 bases). The germline CDR1 and CDR2 sequences are WSHSY and SAAADI. With 6 bases removed from V and 3 bases from J, the gap between germline ends came to 11 bases. The CDR3 is 13 residues long. DNA for the CDR3: TGCGCCAGCAGGACAGATCTTTACACTGAAGCTTTCTTT. It is translated as CASRTDLYTEAFF.